This T cell receptor beta chain came from a study of blood T cell repertoires in COVID-19. On the study more broadly: COVID-19 samples from acute and convalescent phases originated in the United States, Italy and Spain.

Assay used: immunoSEQ multiplex PCR; TCRdb lists only in-frame clones, some missing. The sample lists 84,000 or so clones; about 78% were seen once. Germline-derived CDR1 and CDR2 are MNHNY and SVGAGI (reference sequence). The CDR3 has 19 amino acids. The trim removed 6 bases at V and 0 bases at J, leaving 8 bases unmatched. The sequence derives from a man aged 55 to 70 with COVID-19, enrolled during active disease. The chain joins TRBV6-6 to TRBJ2-2; 15 nucleotides agree with TRBD2. Sequenced sample: peripheral blood. This CDR3 is CASSSGTSGGIANTGELFF. The DNA of the CDR3 is TGTGCCAGCAGCTCCGGGACTAGCGGGGGGATCGCGAACACCGGGGAGCTGTTTTTT.